The 12 T cell receptor beta chains given below trace back to one sample, sequenced in a study of T cells in pancreatic ductal adenocarcinoma. Selected pancreatic ductal adenocarcinoma patients had undergone surgery without neoadjuvant therapy. Here immunoSEQ multiplex PCR was the method, and the copy in TCRdb shows in-frame clones only, minus some. The data contain around 100,000 clones, nearly 95% of them singletons. The sequencing input was PBMCs. Source of these receptors: a human donor with pancreatic ductal adenocarcinoma.

A single count supports this clone. The germline gene is not matched at one end of the junction; a read error may be the cause. This rearrangement joins TRBV13 to TRBJ1-1, with D possibly being TRBD1 (6 bases). This CDR3 comprises 13 residues. In germline, CDR1 is PRHDT, CDR2 FYEKMQ (reference sequence). CDR3 loop: CASSLGGDAEAFF. CDR3 DNA sequence: TGTGCCAGCAGCCTAGGGGGAGACGCTGAAGCTTTCTTT.

The rearrangement uses TRBV7-8 and TRBJ2-3; a weak D match, TRBD2 (6 bases). The CDR3 covers 15 residues. The V and J ends lost 1 base and 5 bases respectively, with 13 bases between them. From germline, CDR1 is SGHVS and CDR2 FQNEAQ. The CDR3 DNA reads as TGTGCCAGCAGCTTAGGGAGACTAGTGGAAGATACGCAGTATTTT. Its protein product is CASSLGRLVEDTQYF.

This rearrangement joins TRBV6-1 to TRBJ2-1; 11 nucleotides agree with TRBD2. The CDR3 totals 15 residues. V gave up 5 bases and J gave up 9 bases; unmatched junction bases: 9. Per the germline V gene, CDR1 is MNHNS and CDR2 is SASEGT. In DNA form, the CDR3 reads TGTGCCAGCAGTCCTAGGTCTAGCGGGAGGAGTGAGCAGTTCTTC. Protein: CASSPRSSGRSEQFF.

The gene calls are TRBV19 and TRBJ1-2, with TRBD1 matching 9 bases. V trimming: 10 bases; J trimming: 3 bases; junction bases outside the gene matches: 9. This CDR3 spans 14 amino acids. Per the germline V gene, CDR1 is LNHDA and CDR2 is SQIVND (reference sequence). The CDR3 nucleotides read TGTGCCACCACACCGGGACAGGGTGACTATGGCTACACCTTC. Its protein is CATTPGQGDYGYTF.

The J gene is TRBJ2-1, the V gene TRBV6-5, with 9 bases identical to TRBD1. V shed 2 bases and J 8 bases; nucleotides not matched to a gene: 10. Germline lookup yields CDR1 MNHEY and CDR2 SVGAGI. The CDR3 runs to 16 residues. The CDR3: CASSYEDLGQGYEQFF. The CDR3 bases are TGTGCCAGCAGTTACGAAGATCTGGGACAGGGATATGAGCAGTTCTTC.

The CDR3 is CATRSGTGADTQYF. The CDR3 bases are TGTGCCACCCGATCGGGGACAGGGGCCGATACGCAGTATTTT. The chain carries TRBV6-1 and TRBJ2-3; 10 bases match TRBD1. With V trimmed by 10 bases and J by 6 bases, 10 bases remained unmatched. The CDR3 contains 14 residues. From germline, CDR1 is MNHNS and CDR2 SASEGT.

This sequence joins TRBV4-1 and TRBJ2-7; D may be TRBD2 (6 bases). Germline lookup yields CDR1 MGHRA and CDR2 YSYEKL. CDR3 length: 18 amino acids. Trimming shortened V by 3 bases and J by 2 bases, and 23 bases separated the two germline ends. CDR3: CASSHGVGFGGNPYEQYF. The CDR3 DNA sequence: TGCGCCAGCAGCCACGGGGTAGGGTTCGGCGGGAACCCCTACGAGCAGTACTTC.

The chain is built from TRBV4-2 and TRBJ2-1, with TRBD2 identical over 7 bases. Germline trimming cut 1 base from V and 1 base from J; bases unmatched to any gene: 13. The germline V gene encodes CDR1 LGHNA and CDR2 YNFKEQ. The CDR3 is 19 amino acids. The CDR3, as DNA: TGTGCCAGCAGCCAAGGGAACGCCCTCCTAGCGGCGTCCTACAATGAGCAGTTCTTC. Protein sequence: CASSQGNALLAASYNEQFF.

V usage is TRBV30 and J usage is TRBJ2-7; D might be TRBD2 (6 bases). The CDR3 sequence is 12 residues long. The V end was cut by 3 bases, the J end by 6 bases, with 12 bases between. Germline V CDR1 and CDR2: GTSNPN, SVGIG (reference sequence). As DNA, the CDR3 is TGTGCCTGGAGCCCGGGAGCTGGCGAGCAGTACTTC. Protein: CAWSPGAGEQYF.

This clone was observed a single time. V is TRBV4-2 and J is TRBJ2-1, with D perhaps TRBD1 (6 bases). There are 15 residues in the CDR3. Germline-derived CDR1 and CDR2 are LGHNA and YNFKEQ. Trimming shortened V by 5 bases and J by 1 base, and 12 bases separated the two germline ends. The CDR3 sequence: CASSTTGISYNEQFF. The CDR3 nucleotides read TGTGCCAGCAGCACAACAGGGATATCCTACAATGAGCAGTTCTTC.

The chain links TRBV5-1 to TRBJ2-7; 13 nucleotides match TRBD2. With V trimmed by 5 bases and J by 5 bases, 10 bases remained unmatched. CDR3 size: 16 residues. Germline V gives CDR1 SGHRS, CDR2 YFSETQ. The CDR3 here is CASSPGLAGKSDEQYF. The CDR3 nucleotides are TGCGCCAGCAGTCCGGGACTAGCGGGAAAGAGCGACGAGCAGTACTTC.

This chain joins TRBV4-2 and TRBJ1-3; D is ambiguous. CDR3 length: 13 amino acids. The V gene lost 0 bases and the J gene lost 7 bases, with 7 bases spanning the gap. Germline lookup yields CDR1 LGHNA and CDR2 YNFKEQ. CDR3 residues: CASSQDHGNTIYF. The CDR3 nucleotides read TGTGCCAGCAGCCAAGATCACGGGAACACCATATATTTT.